One and the same sample provided the 7 T cell receptor beta chains below, sequenced in a study of metastatic and nonmetastatic thyroid tumors. Ahead of thyroid surgery, no patient had received treatment of any kind. Using MiXCR, TCRdb reanalyzed the PCR reads. Of around 4,800 clones listed, roughly 28% are singletons. Source material: adjacent normal tissue. Receptors originate from a female donor with papillary thyroid cancer or a benign thyroid nodule (not recorded which). Some clones in this sample may be carry-over from other donors' samples.

A few counts support this clone. Other DNA sequences of this sample code for an identical CDR3. The rearrangement links TRBV30 to TRBJ2-7; 7 bases line up with TRBD1. Germline V gene sequence: CDR1 GTSNPN, CDR2 SVGIG (reference sequence). The CDR3 totals 14 residues. V lost 0 bases to trimming and J lost 2 bases; unmatched junction nucleotides: 4. The CDR3 here is CAWSVSGTAYEQYF. CDR3 in DNA: TGTGCCTGGAGTGTCTCCGGGACAGCCTACGAGCAGTACTTC.

This clone counts as large. As DNA, the CDR3 is TGTGCCAGCAGTTTGGCGGGACAGAAGGTCTATGGCTACACCTTC. This codes for CASSLAGQKVYGYTF. J is TRBJ1-2 and V is TRBV28, with TRBD1 matching 7 bases. Germline V CDR1 and CDR2: MDHEN, SYDVKM. The CDR3 spans 15 residues. Trimming cost V 3 bases and J 4 bases; bases outside gene matches: 8.

By frequency in the sample, this clone is medium-sized. V gene TRBV5-1 combines with J gene TRBJ2-2, with D possibly being TRBD1 (5 bases). In germline, CDR1 is SGHRS, CDR2 YFSETQ. This CDR3 has 14 residues. V was shortened by 0 bases and J by 4 bases, with 7 bases between the two germline ends. The CDR3 DNA reads as TGCGCCAGCAGCTTGGGACAGCTCACCGGGGAGCTGTTTTTT. Its translation: CASSLGQLTGELFF. The entire variable domain, with the rest obtained from reference TRBV5-1 and TRBJ2-2, is as follows: KAGVTQTPRYLIKTRGQQVTLSCSPISGHRSVSWYQQTPGQGLQFLFEYFSETQRNKGNFPGRFSGRQFSNSRSEMNVSTLELGDSALYLCASSLGQLTGELFFGEGSRLTVL.

The chain carries TRBV20-1 and TRBJ2-7; no definite D call. Germline V lookup: CDR1 DFQATT, CDR2 SNEGSKA (reference sequence). The CDR3 length is 14 residues. Trimming shortened V by 0 bases and J by 0 bases, and 9 bases separated the two germline ends. The CDR3 sequence: CSARDRLTSYEQYF. CDR3 nucleotides: TGCAGTGCTAGAGATAGATTGACCTCCTACGAGCAGTACTTC.

The chain employs TRBV30 and TRBJ2-7; D is perhaps TRBD1 (6 bases). V was clipped by 3 bases and J by 4 bases, with 13 bases between them. Germline assignment: CDR1 GTSNPN and CDR2 SVGIG (reference sequence). The CDR3 is 13 amino acids. The CDR3 DNA sequence: TGTGCCTGGAGCAGGGGCAGGGAGTACGAGCAGTACTTC. As protein: CAWSRGREYEQYF.

V is TRBV19 and J is TRBJ1-5; 8 bases are shared with TRBD1. V lost 5 bases and J lost 6; bases outside the gene matches: 9. Germline V gene lookup returns CDR1 LNHDA and CDR2 SQIVND (reference sequence). The CDR3 is 15 amino acids. In DNA, the CDR3 is TGTGCCAGTAGTCCTACAGGGGGAAGGAGTCAGCCCCAGCATTTT. It yields the protein CASSPTGGRSQPQHF.

V is TRBV6-1 and J is TRBJ1-1; no clear D gene. From germline, CDR1 is MNHNS and CDR2 SASEGT. The CDR3 has 15 amino acids. Between the trimmed V and J ends, which lost 5 bases and 1 base, there was a span of 14 bases. The CDR3: CASSTPGRTNTEAFF. In nucleotides, the CDR3 is TGTGCCAGCAGTACCCCTGGGCGGACGAACACTGAAGCTTTCTTT.